These 14 T cell receptor beta chains were sequenced from one sample in a study of early T cells in non-severe SARS-CoV-2 infection. MiXCR, run by TCRdb on the 5' RACE reads, gives a single entry per CDR3 protein. The sample records some 30,000 distinct CDR3 sequences, approximately 5% being singletons. The sequencing sample was made of whole blood. These receptors were obtained from an adult who was a healthcare worker with PCR-confirmed SARS-CoV-2 infection or an uninfected control (not recorded which).

In this sample, this clonotype turned up many times. The V gene is TRBV18, the J gene TRBJ1-2; weak D call: TRBD1 (5 bases). V was cut by 3 bases and J by 8 bases, with 10 bases left in between. Germline CDR1 KGHSH, CDR2 LQKENI. The CDR3 contains 12 residues. The CDR3 reads CASSPGQDGYTF. The CDR3 DNA reads as TGTGCCAGCTCACCCGGACAAGACGGCTACACCTTC.

This clonotype was picked up many times. J is TRBJ2-2 and V is TRBV11-2, with 7 bases matching TRBD1. V shed 0 bases and J 5 bases; nucleotides not matched to a gene: 3. Germline loops: CDR1 SGHAT, CDR2 FQNNGV. The CDR3 is made up of 15 amino acids. The CDR3 DNA follows: TGTGCCAGCAGCTTAGATGGCAGGGGGACCGGGGAGCTGTTTTTT. Translation gives CASSLDGRGTGELFF.

The chain links TRBV20-1 to TRBJ1-6; perhaps TRBD1 as D (5 bases). Germline V gene lookup returns CDR1 DFQATT and CDR2 SNEGSKA (reference sequence). The germline V and J ends were trimmed by 0 bases and 6 bases, with 21 bases remaining between them. The CDR3 contains 18 residues. The CDR3 region is CSARDSFGHPGPNSPLHF. The CDR3 nucleotides are TGCAGTGCTAGAGATTCCTTTGGACACCCGGGCCCTAATTCACCCCTCCACTTT.

This clonotype was observed many times. V gene TRBV7-4 combines with J gene TRBJ2-1; TRBD1 aligns across 7 bases. V lost 4 bases and J lost 0; bases outside the gene matches: 6. The length of the CDR3 is 16 residues. The germline gives CDR1 SGHVT, CDR2 SQSDAQ. This chain's CDR3 is CASSSEGQSSYNEQFF. For the CDR3, the DNA is TGTGCCAGCAGCTCCGAGGGACAGAGCTCCTACAATGAGCAGTTCTTC.

Concerning this clonotype: With a much larger clone just one base away, this may be a read error. The chain has TRBV12-3 or TRBV12-4 and TRBJ2-3; no firm D call. This CDR3 comprises 15 residues. Deletions cut 5 bases from V and 5 bases from J, with 17 bases between. DNA for the CDR3: TGTGCCAGCAGTATAAGCGTCACCACGGGAGATACGCAGTATTTT. Translation: CASSISVTTGDTQYF.

This clonotype was recorded at least ten times. J is TRBJ1-5 and V is TRBV27; 7 nucleotides match TRBD1. Trimming cost V 7 bases and J 6 bases; bases outside gene matches: 9. From germline, CDR1 is MNHEY and CDR2 SMNVEV (reference sequence). CDR3 size: 14 residues. The CDR3 region has the DNA TGTGCCAGCAAATCCGAAGGGGGCGGTCAGCCCCAGCATTTT. Amino acids: CASKSEGGGQPQHF.

This clonotype has a count of ten or more. The chain employs TRBV2 and TRBJ2-7, with 9 bases matching TRBD1. Germline V gene lookup returns CDR1 SNHLY and CDR2 FYNNEI. This CDR3 has 15 amino acids. J gave up 3 bases and V 0 bases, and 3 bases lay outside the gene matches. CDR3 protein: CASSEAGQGDYEQYF. CDR3 DNA sequence: TGTGCCAGCAGTGAAGCGGGACAGGGCGACTACGAGCAGTACTTC.

Ten or more counts support this clonotype. The chain has TRBV29-1 and TRBJ1-1; tentative D call: TRBD1 (6 bases). The germline V gene has CDR1 SQVTM and CDR2 ANQGSEA. There are 11 residues in the CDR3. V dropped 7 bases and J dropped 3 bases, with 9 bases sitting between them. CDR3 residues: CSGGGDTEAFF. In nucleotides, the CDR3 is TGCAGCGGAGGGGGGGACACTGAAGCTTTCTTT. Supplemented by reference TRBV29-1 and TRBJ1-1, the full variable domain reads SAVISQKPSRDICQRGTSLTIQCQVDSQVTMMFWYRQQPGQSLTLIATANQGSEATYESGFVIDKFPISRPNLTFSTLTVSNMSPEDSSIYLCSGGGDTEAFFGQGTRLTVV.

This clonotype was picked up many times. The rearrangement uses TRBV20-1 and TRBJ2-3; D perhaps matches TRBD2 (7 bases). In germline, CDR1 is DFQATT, CDR2 SNEGSKA (reference sequence). The V end lost 6 bases, the J end lost 1 base, and 17 bases lay between the germline ends. The CDR3 has 15 amino acids. CDR3 nucleotide sequence: TGCAGTGCCCCGAGAGGGGGGGCGGGCACAGATACGCAGTATTTT. This encodes CSAPRGGAGTDTQYF.

In this sample, this clonotype turned up many times. The rearrangement uses TRBV5-8 and TRBJ1-5; D may be TRBD1 (5 bases). The V and J ends lost 0 bases and 2 bases respectively, with 12 bases between them. This CDR3 comprises 16 residues. Germline V CDR1 and CDR2: SGHTS, YDEGEE. The CDR3 loop reads CASSLGWDEGNQPQHF. The CDR3 coding sequence is TGTGCCAGCAGCTTGGGTTGGGACGAGGGCAATCAGCCCCAGCATTTT.

There are a few counts of this clonotype. J is TRBJ2-7 and V is TRBV30; no definite D call. Between the trimmed V and J ends, which lost 2 bases and 0 bases, there was a span of 20 bases. The CDR3 is made up of 17 amino acids. Germline assignment: CDR1 GTSNPN and CDR2 SVGIG (reference sequence). The CDR3 bases are TGTGCCTGGAGTATCTCTACTATGAGGCCGGGCTCCTACGAGCAGTACTTC. Protein sequence: CAWSISTMRPGSYEQYF. Variable domain in full (rest from reference TRBV30 and TRBJ2-7): SQTIHQWPATLVQPVGSPLSLECTVEGTSNPNLYWYRQAAGRGLQLLFYSVGIGQISSEVPQNLSASRPQDRQFILSSKKLLLSDSGFYLCAWSISTMRPGSYEQYFGPGTRLTVT.

This clonotype appeared many times. V and J are TRBV7-9 and TRBJ1-5, with D possibly TRBD1 on 5 matching bases. The germline CDR1 and CDR2 sequences are SEHNR and FQNEAQ (reference sequence). Trimming removed 8 bases from V and 0 bases from J, with 17 bases in between. CDR3 length: 16 residues. The CDR3 bases are TGTGCCAGCCCCTTGAGGGGACGGAATAGCAATCAGCCCCAGCATTTT. It is translated as CASPLRGRNSNQPQHF. Based on the CDR3 plus reference TRBV7-9 and TRBJ1-5, the full variable domain is DTGVSQNPRHKITKRGQNVTFRCDPISEHNRLYWYRQTLGQGPEFLTYFQNEAQLEKSRLLSDRFSAERPKGSFSTLEIQRTEQGDSAMYLCASPLRGRNSNQPQHFGDGTRLSIL.

This clonotype has a count of ten or more. The gene calls are TRBV12-3 or TRBV12-4 and TRBJ2-7, with D possibly being TRBD1 or TRBD2 (5 bases each). V was pared by 6 bases and J by 7 bases, with 16 bases between. The CDR3 runs to 13 residues. CDR3 sequence (DNA): TGTGCCAGCAGCCTTGGCGCGTGGGGGGAGCAGTACTTC. It specifies CASSLGAWGEQYF.

This clonotype was recorded many times. V is TRBV7-2 and J is TRBJ2-5; 8 nucleotides align to TRBD2. Trimming at V came to 4 bases and at J to 4 bases, leaving 11 bases not matched to a gene. The germline CDR1 and CDR2 sequences are SGHTA and FQGNSA. The CDR3 totals 16 residues. CDR3 protein: CASSSNGGLVVETQYF. The CDR3 DNA reads TGTGCCAGCAGCTCCAATGGGGGACTAGTCGTAGAGACCCAGTACTTC.